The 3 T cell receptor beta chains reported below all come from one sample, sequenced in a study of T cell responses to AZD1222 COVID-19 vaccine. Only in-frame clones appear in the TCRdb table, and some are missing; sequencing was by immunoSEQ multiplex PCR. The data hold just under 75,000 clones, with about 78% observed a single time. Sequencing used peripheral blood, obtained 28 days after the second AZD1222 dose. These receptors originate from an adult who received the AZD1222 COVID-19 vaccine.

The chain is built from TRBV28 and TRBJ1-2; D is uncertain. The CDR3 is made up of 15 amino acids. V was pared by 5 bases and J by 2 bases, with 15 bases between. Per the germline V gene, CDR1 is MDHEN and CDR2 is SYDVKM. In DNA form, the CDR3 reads TGTGCCAGCAGTCCATTTGCGTTAGGAAACTATGGCTACACCTTC. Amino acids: CASSPFALGNYGYTF.

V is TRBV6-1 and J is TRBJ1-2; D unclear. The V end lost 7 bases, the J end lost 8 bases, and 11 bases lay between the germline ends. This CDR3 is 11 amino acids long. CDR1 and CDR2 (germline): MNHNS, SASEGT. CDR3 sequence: CASKRVGGYTF. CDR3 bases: TGTGCCAGCAAAAGGGTAGGGGGCTACACCTTC.

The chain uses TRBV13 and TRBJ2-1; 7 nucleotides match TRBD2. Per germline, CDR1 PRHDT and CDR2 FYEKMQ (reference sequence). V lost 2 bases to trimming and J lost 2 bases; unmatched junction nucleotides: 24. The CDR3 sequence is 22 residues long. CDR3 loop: CASSLFGRLGAGVSRTYNEQFF. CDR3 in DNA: TGTGCCAGCAGCTTATTCGGGCGTCTTGGGGCGGGGGTTAGTAGGACCTACAATGAGCAGTTCTTC.